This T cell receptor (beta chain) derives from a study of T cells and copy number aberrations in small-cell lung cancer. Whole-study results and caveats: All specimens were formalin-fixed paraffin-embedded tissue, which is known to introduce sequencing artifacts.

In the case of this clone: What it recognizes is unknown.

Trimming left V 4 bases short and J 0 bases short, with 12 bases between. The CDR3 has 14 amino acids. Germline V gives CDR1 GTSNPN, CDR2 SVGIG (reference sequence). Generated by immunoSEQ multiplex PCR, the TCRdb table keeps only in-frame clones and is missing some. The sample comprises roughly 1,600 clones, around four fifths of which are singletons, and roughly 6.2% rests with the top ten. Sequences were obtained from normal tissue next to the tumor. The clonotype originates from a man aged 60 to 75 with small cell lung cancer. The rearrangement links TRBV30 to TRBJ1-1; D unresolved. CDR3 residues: CAWKPRWMNTEAFF. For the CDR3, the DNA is TGTGCCTGGAAGCCTCGGTGGATGAACACTGAAGCTTTCTTT.